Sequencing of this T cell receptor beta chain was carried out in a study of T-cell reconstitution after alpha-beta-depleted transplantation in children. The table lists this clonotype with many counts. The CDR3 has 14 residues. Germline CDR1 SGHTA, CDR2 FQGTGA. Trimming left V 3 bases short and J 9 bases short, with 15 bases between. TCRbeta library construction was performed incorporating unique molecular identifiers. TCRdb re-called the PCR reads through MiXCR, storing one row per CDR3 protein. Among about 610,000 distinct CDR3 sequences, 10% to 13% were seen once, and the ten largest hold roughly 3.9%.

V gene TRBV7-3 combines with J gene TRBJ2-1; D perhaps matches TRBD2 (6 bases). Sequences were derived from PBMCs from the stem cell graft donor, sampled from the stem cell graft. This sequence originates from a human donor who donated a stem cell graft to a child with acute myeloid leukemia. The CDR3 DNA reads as TGTGCCAGCAGCTTGGGGGTAACTAGCAGTGAGCAGTTCTTC. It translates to CASSLGVTSSEQFF.